The 2 T cell receptor beta chains below all came from one sample that was sequenced in a study of CD8 T cells in ankylosing spondylitis. These TCRs' antigens remain unknown. Findings of the study overall: A TCR beta motif of under 10 highly homologous variants seemed to mark ankylosing spondylitis blood.

TCRdb re-called the 5' RACE reads with MiXCR, one entry per CDR3 protein. Seen here are 750,000 to 850,000 distinct CDR3 sequences, 10% to 15% observed once, and the top ten hold approximately 0.51%. Sequenced material: blood, either unsorted or a sorted T cell fraction (not recorded which). The receptor set was obtained from a male donor with ankylosing spondylitis.

There are a few counts of this clonotype. The chain links TRBV12-3 or TRBV12-4 to TRBJ2-1; 10 bases fit TRBD2. Losses at the gene ends were 5 bases for V and 7 bases for J; bases not matched to a gene: 17. The CDR3 has 18 residues. CDR3: CASSAIAHSSGRRNEQFF. In nucleotides, the CDR3 is TGTGCCAGCAGTGCAATTGCGCACTCTAGCGGGAGAAGAAATGAGCAGTTCTTC.

The J gene is TRBJ2-5, the V gene TRBV20-1; D unclear. V was shortened by 6 bases and J by 2 bases, with 7 bases between the two germline ends. The CDR3 is 11 amino acids. Germline assignment: CDR1 DFQATT and CDR2 SNEGSKA (reference sequence). CDR3 sequence: CSADIQETQYF. In nucleotides, the CDR3 is TGCAGTGCAGACATACAAGAGACCCAGTACTTC.